These 5 T cell receptor beta chains were all obtained from the same sample, sequenced in a study of cytomegalovirus exposure and HLA in healthy donors. The table came from immunoSEQ multiplex PCR; TCRdb's copy has only in-frame clones and leaves some out. The sample yields more than 300,000 clones, around 86% seen once. Sequences were obtained from PBMCs. These receptors came from a woman under 30 in good health and CMV-seronegative.

The chain has TRBV27 and TRBJ2-7, with 9 nucleotides matching TRBD1. This CDR3 comprises 13 residues. The germline gives CDR1 MNHEY, CDR2 SMNVEV (reference sequence). V shed 3 bases, J shed 5 bases, and the junction held 2 bases outside the gene matches. CDR3 loop: CASSFDRGNEQYF. DNA of the CDR3: TGTGCCAGCAGTTTTGACAGGGGGAACGAGCAGTACTTC.

The chain links TRBV4-2 to TRBJ2-7; maybe TRBD1 (6 bases). There are 14 residues in the CDR3. V lost 1 base, J lost 6 bases, and 13 bases lay in between. Looked up from germline, CDR1 is LGHNA and CDR2 is YNFKEQ. CDR3 in DNA: TGTGCCAGCAGCCAAGGATCAGGGGCGGGCGAGCAGTACTTC. It translates to CASSQGSGAGEQYF.

The rearrangement joins TRBV27 to TRBJ1-5, with a weak D call TRBD1 (5 bases). V was trimmed by 1 base and J by 5 bases, leaving 9 bases between them. The CDR3 loop spans 14 amino acids. The germline CDR1 and CDR2 sequences are MNHEY and SMNVEV (reference sequence). As DNA, the CDR3 is TGTGCCAGCAGTTTATTCGAAGGGGATCAGCCCCAGCATTTT. Protein: CASSLFEGDQPQHF.

The rearrangement links TRBV7-2 to TRBJ1-1; D is possibly TRBD1 (5 bases). The length of the CDR3 is 14 residues. The germline gives CDR1 SGHTA, CDR2 FQGNSA. Deletions cut 3 bases from V and 1 base from J, with 9 bases between. Here the CDR3 reads CASSLTERNTEAFF. CDR3 DNA sequence: TGTGCCAGCAGCTTGACAGAACGGAACACTGAAGCTTTCTTT. Full variable domain (remainder filled in from reference TRBV7-2 and TRBJ1-1): GAGVSQSPSNKVTEKGKDVELRCDPISGHTALYWYRQSLGQGLEFLIYFQGNSAPDKSGLPSDRFSAERTGGSVSTLTIQRTQQEDSAVYLCASSLTERNTEAFFGQGTRLTVV.

J is TRBJ2-5 and V is TRBV7-3, with a possible D match to TRBD2 (6 bases). The V gene's germline CDR1 is SGHTA and CDR2 FQGTGA. CDR3 length: 13 residues. The V end lost 5 bases, the J end lost 7 bases, and 14 bases lay between the germline ends. The CDR3 loop is CASSPAGYGTQYF. DNA of the CDR3: TGTGCCAGCAGCCCCGCGGGGTATGGGACCCAGTACTTC.